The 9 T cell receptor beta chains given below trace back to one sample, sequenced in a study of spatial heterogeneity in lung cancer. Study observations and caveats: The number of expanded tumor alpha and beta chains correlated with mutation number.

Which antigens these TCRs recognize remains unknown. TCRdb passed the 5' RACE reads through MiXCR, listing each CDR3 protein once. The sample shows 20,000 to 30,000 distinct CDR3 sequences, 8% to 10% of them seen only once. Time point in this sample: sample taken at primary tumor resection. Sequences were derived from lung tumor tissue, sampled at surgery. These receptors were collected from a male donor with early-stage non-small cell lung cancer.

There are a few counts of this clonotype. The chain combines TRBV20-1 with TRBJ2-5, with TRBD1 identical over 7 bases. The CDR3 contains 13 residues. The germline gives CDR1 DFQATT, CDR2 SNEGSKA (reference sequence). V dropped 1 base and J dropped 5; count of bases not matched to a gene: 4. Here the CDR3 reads CSARVGGGETQYF. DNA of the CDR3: TGCAGTGCTAGAGTAGGGGGCGGGGAGACCCAGTACTTC.

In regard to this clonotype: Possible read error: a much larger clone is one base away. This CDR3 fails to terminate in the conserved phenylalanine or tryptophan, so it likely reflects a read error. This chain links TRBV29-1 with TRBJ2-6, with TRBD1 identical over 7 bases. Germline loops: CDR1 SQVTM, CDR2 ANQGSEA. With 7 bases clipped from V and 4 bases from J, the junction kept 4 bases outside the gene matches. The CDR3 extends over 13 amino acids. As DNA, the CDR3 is TGCAGCGCAACAGGGGCCGGGGCCAACGTCCTGACTTCC. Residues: CSATGAGANVLTS.

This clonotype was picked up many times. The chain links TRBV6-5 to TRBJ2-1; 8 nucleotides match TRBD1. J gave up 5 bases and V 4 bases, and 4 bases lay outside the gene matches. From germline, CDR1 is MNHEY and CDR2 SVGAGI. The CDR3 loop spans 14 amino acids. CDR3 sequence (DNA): TGTGCCAGCAGTTCAAGGACAGGGAACAATGAGCAGTTCTTC. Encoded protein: CASSSRTGNNEQFF.

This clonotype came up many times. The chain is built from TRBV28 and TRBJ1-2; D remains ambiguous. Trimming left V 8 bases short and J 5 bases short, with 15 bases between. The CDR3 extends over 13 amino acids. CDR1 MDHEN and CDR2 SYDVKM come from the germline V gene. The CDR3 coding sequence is TGTGCCAGCTCCGCCCGGGTTTTATATGGCTACACCTTC. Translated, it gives CASSARVLYGYTF.

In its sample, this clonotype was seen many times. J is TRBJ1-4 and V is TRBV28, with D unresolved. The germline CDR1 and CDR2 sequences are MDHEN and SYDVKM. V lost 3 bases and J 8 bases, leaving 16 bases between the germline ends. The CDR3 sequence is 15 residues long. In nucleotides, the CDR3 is TGTGCCAGCAGTTTGGCCGGGCCTAGGAGGGAAAAACTGTTTTTT. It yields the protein CASSLAGPRREKLFF.

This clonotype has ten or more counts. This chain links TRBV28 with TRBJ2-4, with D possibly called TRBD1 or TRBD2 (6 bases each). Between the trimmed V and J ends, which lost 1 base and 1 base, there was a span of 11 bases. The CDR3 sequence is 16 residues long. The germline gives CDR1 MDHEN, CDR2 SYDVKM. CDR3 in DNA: TGTGCCAGCAGTTTATCCGGGGGCGCCGCCAAAAACATTCAGTACTTC. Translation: CASSLSGGAAKNIQYF.

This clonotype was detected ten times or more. The CDR3 is CASSRGRGNTEAFF. As DNA, the CDR3 is TGTGCCAGCAGCAGAGGACGGGGGAACACTGAAGCTTTCTTT. J is TRBJ1-1 and V is TRBV6-2 or TRBV6-3; D gene uncertain. The CDR3 totals 14 residues. Germline loops: CDR1 MNHEY, CDR2 SVGEGT. Trimming took 6 bases from V and 1 from J, leaving 12 bases between them.

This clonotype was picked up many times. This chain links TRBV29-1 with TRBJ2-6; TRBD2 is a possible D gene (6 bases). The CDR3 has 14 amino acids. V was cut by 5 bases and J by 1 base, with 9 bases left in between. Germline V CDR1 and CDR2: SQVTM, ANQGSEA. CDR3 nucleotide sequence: TGCAGCGTTTGGGGGGATTCTGGGGCCAACGTCCTGACTTTC. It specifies CSVWGDSGANVLTF.

DNA for the CDR3: TGTGCCAGCAGTTTAAGCCAGGGGGTAACAGATACGCAGTATTTT. Protein sequence: CASSLSQGVTDTQYF. The rearrangement uses TRBV28 and TRBJ2-3; 7 positions match TRBD1. V was pared by 2 bases and J by 3 bases, with 5 bases of the junction left unmatched. This CDR3 has 15 amino acids. Germline V gene lookup returns CDR1 MDHEN and CDR2 SYDVKM.